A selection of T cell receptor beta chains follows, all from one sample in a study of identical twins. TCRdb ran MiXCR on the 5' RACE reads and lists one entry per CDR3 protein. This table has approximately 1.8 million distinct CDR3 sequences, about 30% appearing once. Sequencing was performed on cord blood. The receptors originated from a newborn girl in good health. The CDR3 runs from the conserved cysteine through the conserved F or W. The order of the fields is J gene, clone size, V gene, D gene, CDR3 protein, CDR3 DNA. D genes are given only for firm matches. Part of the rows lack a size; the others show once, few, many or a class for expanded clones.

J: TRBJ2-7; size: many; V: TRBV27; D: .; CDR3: CASSFGGVEQYF; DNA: TGTGCCAGCAGTTTCGGAGGGGTTGAGCAGTACTTC
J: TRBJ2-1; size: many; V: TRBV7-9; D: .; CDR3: CASSLARYNEQFF; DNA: TGTGCCAGCAGCTTAGCCCGGTACAATGAGCAGTTCTTC
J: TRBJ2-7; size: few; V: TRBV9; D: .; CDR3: CASSAETGLSYEQYF; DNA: TGTGCCAGCAGCGCTGAGACCGGGCTATCCTACGAGCAGTACTTC
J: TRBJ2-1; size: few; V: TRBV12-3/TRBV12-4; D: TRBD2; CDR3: CASSLVGAGEWEQHDEQFF; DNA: TGTGCCAGCAGCTTGGTGGGAGCGGGAGAGTGGGAACAGCACGATGAGCAGTTCTTC
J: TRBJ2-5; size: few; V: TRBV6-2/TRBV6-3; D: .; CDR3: CASSYSSGLEETQYF; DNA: TGTGCCAGCAGTTACTCGAGCGGGCTAGAAGAGACCCAGTACTTC
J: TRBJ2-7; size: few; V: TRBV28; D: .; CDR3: CASKLTGLGYEQYF; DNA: TGTGCCTCCAAACTGACAGGACTCGGCTACGAGCAGTACTTC
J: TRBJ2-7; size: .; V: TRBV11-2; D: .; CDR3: CASSLDGGEAQYF; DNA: TGTGCCAGCAGCTTAGACGGGGGAGAGGCCCAGTACTTC
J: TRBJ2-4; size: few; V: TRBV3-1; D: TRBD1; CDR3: CASSPYRTGENIQYF; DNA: TGTGCCAGCAGCCCGTACCGGACAGGGGAAAACATTCAGTACTTC
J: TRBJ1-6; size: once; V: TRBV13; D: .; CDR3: CASSANRDPLHF; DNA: TGTGCCAGCAGCGCAAACCGGGACCCCCTCCACTTT
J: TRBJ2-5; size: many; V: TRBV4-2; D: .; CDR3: CASSQDLWGETQYF; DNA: TGTGCCAGCAGCCAAGATCTTTGGGGAGAGACCCAGTACTTC
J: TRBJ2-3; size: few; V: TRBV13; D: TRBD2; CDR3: CASSLAGLAGVPDTQYF; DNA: TGTGCCAGCAGCTTAGCCGGACTAGCGGGAGTCCCAGATACGCAGTATTTT
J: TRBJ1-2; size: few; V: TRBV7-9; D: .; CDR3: CASSLAAGDGYTF; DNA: TGTGCCAGCAGCTTAGCGGCCGGGGATGGCTACACCTTC
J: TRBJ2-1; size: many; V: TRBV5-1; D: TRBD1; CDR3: CASSLTGVSYNEQFF; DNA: TGCGCCAGCAGCTTGACAGGGGTAAGCTACAATGAGCAGTTCTTC
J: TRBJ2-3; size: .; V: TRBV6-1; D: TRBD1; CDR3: CASTRQGSTDTQYF; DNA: TGTGCCAGCACTAGACAGGGGAGCACAGATACGCAGTATTTT
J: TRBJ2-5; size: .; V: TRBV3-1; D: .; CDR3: CASSGMRDKGETQYF; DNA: TGTGCCAGCAGTGGTATGCGGGATAAAGGGGAGACCCAGTACTTC
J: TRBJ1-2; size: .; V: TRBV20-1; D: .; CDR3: CSARITGRGYTF; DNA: TGCAGTGCTAGAATCACAGGCAGGGGCTACACCTTC
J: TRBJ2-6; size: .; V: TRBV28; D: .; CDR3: CASSYASRAHSGANVLTF; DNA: TGTGCCAGCAGTTATGCTAGCAGGGCCCACTCTGGGGCCAACGTCCTGACTTTC
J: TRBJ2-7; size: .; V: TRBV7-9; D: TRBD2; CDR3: CASSPGTSGGSYSYNEQYF; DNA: TGTGCCAGCAGCCCCGGGACTAGCGGGGGGTCCTACTCCTACAATGAGCAGTACTTC
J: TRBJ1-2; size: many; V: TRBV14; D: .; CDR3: CASSQGSDRNYGYTF; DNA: TGTGCCAGCAGCCAAGGCTCTGACAGGAACTATGGCTACACCTTC
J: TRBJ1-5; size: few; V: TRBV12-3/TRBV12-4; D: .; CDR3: CASSAARLRVKNQPQHF; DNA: TGTGCCAGCAGCGCTGCCCGGCTTAGAGTCAAGAATCAGCCCCAGCATTTT
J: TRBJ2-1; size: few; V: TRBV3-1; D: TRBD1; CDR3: CASSTAGGLTVGNEQFF; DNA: TGTGCCAGCAGCACCGCAGGGGGCTTAACGGTAGGCAATGAGCAGTTCTTC
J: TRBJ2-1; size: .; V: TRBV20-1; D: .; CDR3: CSARSGFDEQFF; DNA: TGCAGTGCTAGGTCGGGGTTCGATGAGCAGTTCTTC
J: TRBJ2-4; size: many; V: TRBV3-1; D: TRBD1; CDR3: CASRQGDIQYF; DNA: TGTGCCAGCAGACAGGGGGACATTCAGTACTTC
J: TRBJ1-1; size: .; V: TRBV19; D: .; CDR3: CASKMTAEAFF; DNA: TGTGCCAGTAAAATGACAGCCGAAGCTTTCTTT
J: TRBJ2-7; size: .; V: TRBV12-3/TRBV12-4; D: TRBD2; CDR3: CASSRFGLAPYEQYF; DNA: TGTGCCAGCAGCCGTTTTGGACTAGCACCCTACGAGCAGTACTTC
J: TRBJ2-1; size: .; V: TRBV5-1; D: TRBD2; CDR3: CASSFGLAGRREQFF; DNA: TGCGCCAGCAGCTTCGGTCTAGCGGGGAGAAGGGAGCAGTTCTTC
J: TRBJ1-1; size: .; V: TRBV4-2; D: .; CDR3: CASSQPTEVNTEAFF; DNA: TGTGCCAGCAGCCAACCGACAGAAGTGAACACTGAAGCTTTCTTT
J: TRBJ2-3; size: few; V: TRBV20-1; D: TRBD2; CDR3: CSARLSNGLAGRQYF; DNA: TGCAGTGCTAGACTATCCAACGGACTAGCGGGAAGGCAGTATTTT
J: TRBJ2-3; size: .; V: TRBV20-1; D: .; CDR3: CSAREGGAEDTQYF; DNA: TGCAGTGCTAGAGAAGGGGGGGCCGAGGATACGCAGTATTTT
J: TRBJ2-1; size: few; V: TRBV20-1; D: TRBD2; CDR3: CSASPSGRLEQFF; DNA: TGCAGTGCATCGCCTAGCGGGAGACTTGAGCAGTTCTTC
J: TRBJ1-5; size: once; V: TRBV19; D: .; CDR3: CASSVRPNQPQHF; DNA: TGTGCCAGTAGTGTTCGTCCCAATCAGCCCCAGCATTTT
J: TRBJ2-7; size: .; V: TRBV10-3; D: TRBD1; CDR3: CAVESGTGGVEQYF; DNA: TGTGCCGTAGAATCCGGGACAGGGGGGGTCGAGCAGTACTTC
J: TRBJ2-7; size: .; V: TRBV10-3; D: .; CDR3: CAISESGPYNEQYF; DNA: TGTGCCATCAGTGAGTCGGGCCCCTACAATGAGCAGTACTTC
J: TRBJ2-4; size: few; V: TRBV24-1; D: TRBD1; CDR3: CATSVSGTGENIQYF; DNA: TGTGCCACCAGTGTTTCCGGGACAGGGGAAAACATTCAGTACTTC
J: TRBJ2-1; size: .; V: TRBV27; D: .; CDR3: CASRRPPYNEQFF; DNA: TGTGCCAGCAGGCGTCCCCCCTACAATGAGCAGTTCTTC
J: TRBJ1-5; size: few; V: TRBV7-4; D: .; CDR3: CASSFPDSPSNQPQHF; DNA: TGTGCCAGCAGCTTTCCAGACAGCCCTAGCAATCAGCCCCAGCATTTT
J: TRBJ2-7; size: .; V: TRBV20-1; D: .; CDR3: CSARKAEQYF; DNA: TGCAGTGCTAGAAAGGCGGAGCAGTACTTC
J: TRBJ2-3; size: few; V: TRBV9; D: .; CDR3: CASSVVWGTDTQYF; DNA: TGTGCCAGCAGCGTAGTATGGGGCACAGATACGCAGTATTTT
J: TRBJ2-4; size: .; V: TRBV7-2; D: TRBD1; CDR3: CASSLSYDRVMNIQYF; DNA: TGTGCCAGCAGCTTAAGCTATGACAGGGTCATGAACATTCAGTACTTC
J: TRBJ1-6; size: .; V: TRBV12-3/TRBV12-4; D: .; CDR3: CASRVGRTLNSPLHF; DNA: TGTGCCAGCAGGGTGGGACGGACACTTAATTCACCCCTCCACTTT
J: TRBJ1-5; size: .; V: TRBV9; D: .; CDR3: CASSEGGVGNQPQHF; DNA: TGTGCCAGCAGCGAGGGGGGGGTCGGCAATCAGCCCCAGCATTTT
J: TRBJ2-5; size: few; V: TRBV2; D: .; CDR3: CASSEASFETQYF; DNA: TGTGCCAGCAGTGAAGCTAGCTTCGAGACCCAGTACTTC
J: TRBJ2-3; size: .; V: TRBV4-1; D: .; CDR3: CAGSQPGAATDTQYF; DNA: TGCGCCGGCAGCCAACCGGGGGCCGCCACAGATACGCAGTATTTT
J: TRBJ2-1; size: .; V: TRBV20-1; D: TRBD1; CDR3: CSASGTGGYNEQFF; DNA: TGCAGTGCCTCCGGGACAGGGGGCTACAATGAGCAGTTCTTC
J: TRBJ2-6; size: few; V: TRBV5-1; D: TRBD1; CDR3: CASSSRTGPISGANVLTF; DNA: TGCGCCAGCAGTTCGAGGACAGGTCCGATCTCTGGGGCCAACGTCCTGACTTTC
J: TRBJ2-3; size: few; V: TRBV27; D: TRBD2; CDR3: CASRRQLAGRPDTQYF; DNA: TGTGCCAGCAGGCGCCAACTAGCGGGGAGGCCAGATACGCAGTATTTT
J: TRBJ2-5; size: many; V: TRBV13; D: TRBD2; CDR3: CASSSRLAGVQETQYF; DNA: TGTGCCAGCAGTTCCCGACTAGCGGGGGTCCAAGAGACCCAGTACTTC
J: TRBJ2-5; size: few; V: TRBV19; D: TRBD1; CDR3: CASSVDRGLMETQYF; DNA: TGTGCCAGTAGTGTCGACAGGGGGTTAATGGAGACCCAGTACTTC
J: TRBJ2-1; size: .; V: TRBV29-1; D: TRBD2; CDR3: CSVGGTSGRALYNEQFF; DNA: TGCAGCGTTGGAGGGACTAGCGGGAGGGCATTATACAATGAGCAGTTCTTC
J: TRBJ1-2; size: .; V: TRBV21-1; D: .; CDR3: CASSHRGPYGYTF; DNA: TGTGCCAGCAGCCACAGGGGGCCCTATGGCTACACCTTC
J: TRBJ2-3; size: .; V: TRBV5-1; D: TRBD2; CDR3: CASQPPLAGGSTDTQYF; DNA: TGCGCCAGCCAACCCCCGCTAGCGGGGGGTAGCACAGATACGCAGTATTTT
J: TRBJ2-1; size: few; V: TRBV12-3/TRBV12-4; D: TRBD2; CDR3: CASSPSGRVHNEQFF; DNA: TGTGCCAGCAGCCCTAGCGGGAGGGTGCACAATGAGCAGTTCTTC
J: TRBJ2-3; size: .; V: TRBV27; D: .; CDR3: CASSLLYRGASTDTQYF; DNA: TGTGCCAGCAGTTTATTGTACCGGGGGGCAAGCACAGATACGCAGTATTTT